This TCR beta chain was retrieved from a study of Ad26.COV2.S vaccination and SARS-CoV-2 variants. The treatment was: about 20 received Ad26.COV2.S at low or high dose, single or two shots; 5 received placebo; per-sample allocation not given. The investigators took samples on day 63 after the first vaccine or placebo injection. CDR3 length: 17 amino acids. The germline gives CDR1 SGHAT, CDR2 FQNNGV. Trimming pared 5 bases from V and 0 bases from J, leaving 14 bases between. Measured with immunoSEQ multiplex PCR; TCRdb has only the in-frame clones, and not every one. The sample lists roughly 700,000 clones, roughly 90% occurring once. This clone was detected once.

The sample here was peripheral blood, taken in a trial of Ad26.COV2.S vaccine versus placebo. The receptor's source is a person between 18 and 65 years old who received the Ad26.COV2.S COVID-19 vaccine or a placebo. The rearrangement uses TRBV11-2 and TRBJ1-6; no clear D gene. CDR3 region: CASSEDRSSSYNSPLHF. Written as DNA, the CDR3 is TGTGCCAGCAGCGAGGACCGAAGTAGCTCCTATAATTCACCCCTCCACTTT.